This is a list of T cell receptor beta chains from one sample in a study of blood T cell repertoires in COVID-19. Using immunoSEQ multiplex PCR, the repertoire was profiled, and TCRdb retains in-frame clones only, with some absent. Among about 70,000 clones, roughly nine tenths were seen once, and the ten largest hold approximately 1.3%. Source material: peripheral blood. These receptor sequences come from a man aged 55 to 70 with acute or convalescent COVID-19. Each CDR3 is given with its conserved first and last residue. Each record gives: V gene, D gene, clone size, J gene, CDR3 DNA, CDR3 protein. D genes are given only for firm matches. Clone size appears in some rows only: once, few, many, or a class for an expanded clone.

TRBV7-9	-	-	TRBJ2-7	TGTGCCAGCAGCTCAAGACTCGGAAACTACGAGCAGTACTTC	CASSSRLGNYEQYF
TRBV25-1	-	-	TRBJ1-3	TGTGCCAGCCAACAGGACTCTGGAAACACCATATATTTT	CASQQDSGNTIYF
TRBV12-3/TRBV12-4	-	-	TRBJ2-2	TGTGCCAGCAGTCTTCCAGGGGGGGAGCTGTTTTTT	CASSLPGGELFF
TRBV7-9	TRBD1	-	TRBJ2-1	TGTGCCAGCAGCCCGGGACAGAACTTGCGTGATGAGCAGTTCTTC	CASSPGQNLRDEQFF
TRBV10-3	-	-	TRBJ2-7	TGTGCCACCAAGGTCCGGGACACATCTCCCGAGCAGTACTTC	CATKVRDTSPEQYF
TRBV7-3	-	-	TRBJ2-5	TGTGCCAGCAGCTTAAGGGGTGACAGGAAAGAGACCCAGTACTTC	CASSLRGDRKETQYF
TRBV7-9	-	-	TRBJ1-1	TGTGCCAGCAGCTTACAGGGGAACACTGAAGCTTTCTTT	CASSLQGNTEAFF
TRBV6-5	-	-	TRBJ1-3	TGTGCCAGCAGTAACAGGGAGACTGGAAACACCATATATTTT	CASSNRETGNTIYF
TRBV19	TRBD1	-	TRBJ1-2	TGTGCCAGTAGTACCGACAGGGAAAGAGGCTACACCTTC	CASSTDRERGYTF
TRBV24-1	TRBD1	-	TRBJ1-1	TGTGCCACCAGTGACCATCTCAGGGGGCGCGACACTGAAGCTTTCTTT	CATSDHLRGRDTEAFF
TRBV5-6	TRBD1	-	TRBJ1-5	TGTGCCAGCAGCCCCCGACAGGGTTCGCATCAGCCCCAGCATTTT	CASSPRQGSHQPQHF
TRBV18	-	-	TRBJ1-2	TGTGCCAGCTCACCTAACGACCAGGGCTTTATTGATGGCTACACCTTC	CASSPNDQGFIDGYTF
TRBV6-6	-	once	TRBJ1-1	TGTGCCAGCAGCGGCCACGGGGAAGCTTTCTTT	CASSGHGEAFF
TRBV12-3/TRBV12-4	-	-	TRBJ1-2	TGTGCCAGCAGTTTTTACAACAACTATGGCTACACCTTC	CASSFYNNYGYTF
TRBV24-1	TRBD1	-	TRBJ2-5	TGTGCCACCAGTGACTCAGACAGGGCCTCCTTAGAGACCCAGTACTTC	CATSDSDRASLETQYF
TRBV18	-	few	TRBJ1-6	TGTGCCAGCTCACTCGGGGGGGCAGATAATTCACCCCTCCACTTT	CASSLGGADNSPLHF
TRBV3-1/TRBV3-2	TRBD1	-	TRBJ2-7	TGTGCCAGCAGCCAACCCGGGACAGGGACCTACGAGCAGTACTTC	CASSQPGTGTYEQYF
TRBV5-4	-	-	TRBJ1-4	TGTGCCAGCAGGTCTATGGGAGTCAATAATGAAAAACTGTTTTTT	CASRSMGVNNEKLFF
TRBV20-1	TRBD1	-	TRBJ1-1	TGCAGTGCTACTGATGCTCGACAGGGAGCTTGGAACACTGAAGCTTTCTTT	CSATDARQGAWNTEAFF
TRBV10-3	TRBD1	-	TRBJ2-4	TGTGCCATCAGTGAGGGGACAGCGAACATTCAGTACTTC	CAISEGTANIQYF
TRBV5-1	-	-	TRBJ1-6	TGCGCCAGCAGCTTCCTCGGGAATTCACCCCTCCACTTT	CASSFLGNSPLHF
TRBV9	TRBD1	-	TRBJ1-6	TGTGCCAGCAGCGGATACAGGGGGGGGAATAATTCACCCCTCCACTTT	CASSGYRGGNNSPLHF
TRBV5-1	-	-	TRBJ1-3	TGCGCCAGCAGCTTGAGGGACTCATGGGGGGTCTCTGGAAACACCATATATTTT	CASSLRDSWGVSGNTIYF
TRBV2	-	-	TRBJ1-4	TGTGCCAGCAGTGAAACGGAGGAAAAACTGTTTTTT	CASSETEEKLFF
TRBV4-1	-	-	TRBJ2-4	TGCGCCAGCAGCCAATTCCGGGACATAACCAACTTCGCCAAAAACATTCAGTACTTC	CASSQFRDITNFAKNIQYF
TRBV27	TRBD1	-	TRBJ1-1	TGTGCCAGCATCGCCGGGCCCGGCCGGGACAGAAAGGCTTTCTTT	CASIAGPGRDRKAFF
TRBV7-8	-	-	TRBJ1-1	TGTGCCAGCAGCTTAGACGGGGGACGATGGACTGAAGCTTTCTTT	CASSLDGGRWTEAFF
TRBV7-2	-	-	TRBJ2-5	TGTGCCAGCAGCTTAGGCAGGGCCCAAGAGACCCAGTACTTC	CASSLGRAQETQYF
TRBV7-9	TRBD1	few	TRBJ1-6	TGTGCCAGCAGCCCGGGACAGAGCTCCTATAATTCACCCCTCCACTTT	CASSPGQSSYNSPLHF
TRBV6-2/TRBV6-3	-	-	TRBJ1-5	TGTGCCAGCAGCCAAGAAGGGGATCAGCCCCAGCATTTT	CASSQEGDQPQHF
TRBV27	-	-	TRBJ1-6	TGTGCCAGCAGTTTCCGACAGGTTGGGAAGGGGTTTTATAATTCACCCCTCCACTTT	CASSFRQVGKGFYNSPLHF
TRBV29-1	TRBD1	-	TRBJ1-4	TGCAGCGCTGAAGGGACAGGGAATGAAAAACTGTTTTTT	CSAEGTGNEKLFF
TRBV7-2	-	-	TRBJ2-7	TGTGCCATAGAAGAGGGAGGAGTCGGGACCTACGAGCAGTACTTC	CAIEEGGVGTYEQYF
TRBV30	-	-	TRBJ2-7	TGTGCCTGGAGCAGGAGGGGTTACGAGCAGTACTTC	CAWSRRGYEQYF
TRBV2	-	-	TRBJ1-1	TGTGCCAGCACGCAACAGGTGAACACTGAAGCTTTCTTT	CASTQQVNTEAFF
TRBV4-2	TRBD2	-	TRBJ2-1	TGTGCCAGCAGCCCGAGGGGAGCTAGCGGGGGGGCCAATGAGCAGTTCTTC	CASSPRGASGGANEQFF
TRBV19	-	-	TRBJ1-4	TGTGCCAGTAGTATTCACCGAAGAAGAGGGAATGAAAAACTGTTTTTT	CASSIHRRRGNEKLFF
TRBV2	-	-	TRBJ2-1	TGTGCCAGCAGCGCTGGGGGGGCCGGGCTTAATGAGCAGTTCTTC	CASSAGGAGLNEQFF
TRBV6-5	-	-	TRBJ1-2	TGTGCCAGCAGTTACGGTCCGGAGAGCCGAGGCTACACCTTC	CASSYGPESRGYTF
TRBV18	TRBD1	-	TRBJ1-1	TGTGCCAGCTCGCCCGGGACAGGGGGCGTTGGCACTGAAGCTTTCTTT	CASSPGTGGVGTEAFF